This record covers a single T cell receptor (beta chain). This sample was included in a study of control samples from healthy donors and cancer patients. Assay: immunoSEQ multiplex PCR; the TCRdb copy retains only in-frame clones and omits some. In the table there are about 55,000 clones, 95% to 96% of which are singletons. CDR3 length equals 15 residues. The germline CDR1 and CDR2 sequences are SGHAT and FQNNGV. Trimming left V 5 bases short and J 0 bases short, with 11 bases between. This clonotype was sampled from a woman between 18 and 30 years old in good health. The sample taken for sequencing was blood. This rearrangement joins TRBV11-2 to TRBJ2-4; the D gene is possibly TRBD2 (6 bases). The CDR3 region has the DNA TGTGCCAGCAGCCTAGTGGAGGGAGCCAAAAACATTCAGTACTTC. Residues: CASSLVEGAKNIQYF.